This T cell receptor (beta chain) was observed in a study of blood T cells in healthy people across ages. V was clipped by 4 bases and J by 5 bases, with 17 bases between them. Looked up from germline, CDR1 is MGHRA and CDR2 is YSYEKL. This CDR3 is built from 16 residues. A second PCR, run for about 7 to 11 cycles, used a sample-barcoded 5' primer plus a J-beta primer mix. Sequencing recovered at least 2.5 million CDR3-containing paired-end reads from each sample. TCRdb used MiXCR to reprocess the 5' RACE reads, holding one entry per CDR3 protein. The sample has about 780,000 distinct CDR3 sequences; 46% are singletons. Total RNA amounts of at least 5.5 micrograms were extracted per sample.

The specimen was blood. The sequence derives from a man at least 80 years old in good health. This rearrangement joins TRBV4-1 to TRBJ1-4, with TRBD1 as a possible D gene (6 bases). The CDR3 DNA reads TGCGCCAGCAGCCCCCGTGACCGGGGGCCCAATGAAAAACTGTTTTTT. It is translated as CASSPRDRGPNEKLFF.